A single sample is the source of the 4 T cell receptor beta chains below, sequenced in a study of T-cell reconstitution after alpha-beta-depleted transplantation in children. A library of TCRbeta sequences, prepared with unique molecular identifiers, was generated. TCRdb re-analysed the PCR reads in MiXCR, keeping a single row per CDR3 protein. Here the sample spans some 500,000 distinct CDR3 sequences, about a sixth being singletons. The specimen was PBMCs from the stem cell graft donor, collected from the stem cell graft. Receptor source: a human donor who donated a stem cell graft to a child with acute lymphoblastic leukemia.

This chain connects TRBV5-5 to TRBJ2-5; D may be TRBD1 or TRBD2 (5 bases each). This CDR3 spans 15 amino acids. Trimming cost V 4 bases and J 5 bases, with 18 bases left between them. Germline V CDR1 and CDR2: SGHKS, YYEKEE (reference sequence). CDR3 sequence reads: CASSPSGTGGETQYF. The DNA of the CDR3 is TGTGCCAGCAGCCCCTCCGGGACGGGCGGGGAGACCCAGTACTTC. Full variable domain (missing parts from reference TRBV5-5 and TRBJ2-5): DAGVTQSPTHLIKTRGQQVTLRCSPISGHKSVSWYQQVLGQGPQFIFQYYEKEERGRGNFPDRFSARQFPNYSSELNVNALLLGDSALYLCASSPSGTGGETQYFGPGTRLLVL.

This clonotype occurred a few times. DNA for the CDR3: TGTGCCAGCAGGGCGGGGGGGAACACCGGGGAGCTGTTTTTT. Translating it yields CASRAGGNTGELFF. The chain employs TRBV12-3 or TRBV12-4 and TRBJ2-2; 8 bases agree with TRBD2. The CDR3 extends over 14 amino acids. V lost 6 bases, J lost 1 base, and 1 base stayed unmatched.

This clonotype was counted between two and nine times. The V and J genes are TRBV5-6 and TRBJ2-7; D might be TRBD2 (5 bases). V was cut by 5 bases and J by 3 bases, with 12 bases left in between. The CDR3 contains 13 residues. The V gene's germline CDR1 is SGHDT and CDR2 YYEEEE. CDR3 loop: CASSIGVFYEQYF. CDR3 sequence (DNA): TGTGCCAGCAGTATCGGGGTTTTCTACGAGCAGTACTTC.

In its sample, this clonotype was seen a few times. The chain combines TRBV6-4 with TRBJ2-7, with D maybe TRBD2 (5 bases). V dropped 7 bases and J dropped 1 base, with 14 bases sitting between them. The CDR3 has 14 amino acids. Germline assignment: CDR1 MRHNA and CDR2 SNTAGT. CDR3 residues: CASTNNGESYEQYF. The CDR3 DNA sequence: TGTGCCAGCACCAATAACGGGGAGTCCTACGAGCAGTACTTC.